This TCR beta chain was found in a study of CD8 T cells in Susac syndrome. The CDR3 is made up of 12 amino acids. Trimming shortened V by 0 bases and J by 7 bases, and 7 bases separated the two germline ends. Germline CDR1 and CDR2: LGHDT and YNNKEL (reference sequence). After extraction with the RNeasy kit, 0.5 to 1 ug of the RNA was reverse transcribed using random hexamers. The immunoSEQ assay covered 54 Vbeta and 13 Jbeta segments for CDR3. TCRdb re-derived calls from the immunoSEQ multiplex PCR reads in MiXCR, one entry per CDR3 protein. This table has approximately 110,000 distinct CDR3 sequences, 85% to 95% appearing once. TEMRA cells were enriched by FACS, and CD4+ and CD8+ T cells were negatively isolated. This clonotype was detected a few times.

Sequenced input: CD8+ T cells from PBMCs. The receptor's source is a human donor with multiple sclerosis. The rearrangement joins TRBV3-1 to TRBJ2-7; D not certain. Here the CDR3 reads CASSQDGQEQYF. The CDR3 DNA reads TGTGCCAGCAGCCAAGATGGGCAGGAGCAGTACTTC.